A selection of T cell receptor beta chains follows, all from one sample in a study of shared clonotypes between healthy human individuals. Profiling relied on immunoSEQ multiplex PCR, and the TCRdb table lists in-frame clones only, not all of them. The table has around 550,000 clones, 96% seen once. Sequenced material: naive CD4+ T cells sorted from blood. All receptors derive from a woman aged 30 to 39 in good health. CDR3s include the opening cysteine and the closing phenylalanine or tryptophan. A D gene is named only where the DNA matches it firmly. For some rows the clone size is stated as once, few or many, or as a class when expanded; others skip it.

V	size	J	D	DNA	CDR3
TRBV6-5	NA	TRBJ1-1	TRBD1	TGTGCCAGCAGTTCGGGACAGACGAACACTGAAGCTTTCTTT	CASSSGQTNTEAFF
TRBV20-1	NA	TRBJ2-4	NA	TGCAGTGCTGAATCTAGATCCATTCAGTACTTC	CSAESRSIQYF
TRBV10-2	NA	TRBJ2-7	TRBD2	TGCGCCAGCAGTGTAGGGACTAGCGGGAGGGCCTACGAGCAGTACTTC	CASSVGTSGRAYEQYF
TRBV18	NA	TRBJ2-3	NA	TGTGCCAGCTCTCAAAGGGCCGAACCCACAGATACGCAGTATTTT	CASSQRAEPTDTQYF
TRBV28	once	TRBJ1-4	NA	TGTGCCAGCAGTCACAGGGTGGCTAATGAAAAACTGTTTTTT	CASSHRVANEKLFF
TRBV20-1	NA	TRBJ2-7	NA	TGCAGTGCGGAGAGATACGAGCAGTACTTC	CSAERYEQYF
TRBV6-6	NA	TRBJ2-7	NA	TGTGCCAGCAGTCGTCTCAGGGGGAGGACCTACGAGCAGTACTTC	CASSRLRGRTYEQYF
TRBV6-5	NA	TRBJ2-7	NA	TGTGCCAGCAGCCAAGGGTTCGACGGCTACGAGCAGTACTTC	CASSQGFDGYEQYF
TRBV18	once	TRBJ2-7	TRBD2	TGTGCCAGCTCACAGACTAGCGGGGGCTACGAGCAGTACTTC	CASSQTSGGYEQYF
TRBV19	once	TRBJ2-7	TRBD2	TGTGCCAGTAGTCCAATAGCGGGAGCCTACGAGCAGTACTTC	CASSPIAGAYEQYF
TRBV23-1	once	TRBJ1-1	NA	TGCGCCAGCAGTCCCTTCTGCCTACCTGTATTGCAGCCTGAAGCTTTCTTT	CASSPFCLPVLQPEAFF
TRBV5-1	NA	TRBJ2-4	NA	TGCGCCAGCAGCGAGAGACCGGGACATCGAAACATTCAGTACTTC	CASSERPGHRNIQYF
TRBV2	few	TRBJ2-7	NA	TGTGCCAGCACCCCGGGACTCGAGACCTACGAGCAGTACTTC	CASTPGLETYEQYF
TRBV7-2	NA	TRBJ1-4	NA	TGTGCCAGCAGCTTAAAGGGGGGGGTAAATGAAAAACTGTTTTTT	CASSLKGGVNEKLFF
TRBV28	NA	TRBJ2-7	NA	TGTGCCAGCAGGGAGGGGGCATTGGACGAGCAGTACTTC	CASREGALDEQYF
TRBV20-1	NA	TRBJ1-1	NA	TGCAGTGTGTTGGAGTACACTGAAGCTTTCTTT	CSVLEYTEAFF
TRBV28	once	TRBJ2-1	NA	TGTGCCAGCAGTTATAACCCTCGTGGGAGCTCCTACAATGAGCAGTTCTTC	CASSYNPRGSSYNEQFF
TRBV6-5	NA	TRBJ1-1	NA	TGTGCCAGCAGTTACGGCCTCTCCGAAGAAGCTTTCTTT	CASSYGLSEEAFF
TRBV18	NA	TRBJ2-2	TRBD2	TGTGCCAGCTCAAGACTAGCGGGGGAGAACACCGGGGAGCTGTTTTTT	CASSRLAGENTGELFF
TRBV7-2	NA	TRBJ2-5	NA	TGTGCCAGCAGCACTAACGGACAGTCACAAGAGACCCAGTACTTC	CASSTNGQSQETQYF
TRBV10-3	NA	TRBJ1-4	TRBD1	TGTGCCATCAGTGAGTCGACAGGGGAGGAAAAACTGTTTTTT	CAISESTGEEKLFF
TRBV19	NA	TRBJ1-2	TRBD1	TGTGCCAGTAGTACATCGGGACAGGGGGCGCGGGGCTATGGCTACACCTTC	CASSTSGQGARGYGYTF
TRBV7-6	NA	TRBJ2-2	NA	TGTGCCAGCAGCTTAGATTGGAACACCGGGGAGCTGTTTTTT	CASSLDWNTGELFF
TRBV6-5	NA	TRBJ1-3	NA	TGTGCCAGCAGCCCCTCCTCTGGAAACACCATATATTTT	CASSPSSGNTIYF
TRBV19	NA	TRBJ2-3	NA	TGTGCCAGTAGTATATATTCCCTAGCAGATACGCAGTATTTT	CASSIYSLADTQYF
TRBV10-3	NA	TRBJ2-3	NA	TGTGCCATCAGTGAGTCTCCCGGGGGCGCTGCAGATACGCAGTATTTT	CAISESPGGAADTQYF
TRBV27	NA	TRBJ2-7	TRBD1	TGTGCCAGCAGTTTATCGGGACAGGGCATCTACGAGCAGTACTTC	CASSLSGQGIYEQYF
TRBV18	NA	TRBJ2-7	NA	TGTGCCAGCTCACCACCGTCCGGGACGACAACCTACGAGCAGTACTTC	CASSPPSGTTTYEQYF
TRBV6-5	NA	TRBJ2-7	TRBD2	TGTGCCAGCAGTCGGAGCGGGGACGAGCAGTACTTC	CASSRSGDEQYF
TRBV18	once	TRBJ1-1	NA	TGTGCCAGCTCACCAAAAGAGGGGGTAAGGGACACTGAAGCTTTCTTT	CASSPKEGVRDTEAFF
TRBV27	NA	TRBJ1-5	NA	TGTGCCAGCAGTTCATTAGTTAGCAATCAGCCCCAGCATTTT	CASSSLVSNQPQHF
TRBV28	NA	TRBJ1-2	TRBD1	TGTGCCAGCAGCCAGAGGGACAGGGTGGGCGGCTACACCTTC	CASSQRDRVGGYTF
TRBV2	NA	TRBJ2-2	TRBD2	TGTGCCAGCAGCCCGGGACTAGCGGGAGGGCCTAACACCGGGGAGCTGTTTTTT	CASSPGLAGGPNTGELFF
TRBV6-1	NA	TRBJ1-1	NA	TGTGCCAGCAGTCTTCCAGGGGTGAACACTGAAGCTTTCTTT	CASSLPGVNTEAFF
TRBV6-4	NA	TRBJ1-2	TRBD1	TGTGCCAGCAGAAAGGACAGGGGTATGAGCTATGGCTACACCTTC	CASRKDRGMSYGYTF
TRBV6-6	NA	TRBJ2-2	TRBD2	TGTGCCAGCAGTTACGTCGCGGGAGTAACCGGGGAGCTGTTTTTT	CASSYVAGVTGELFF
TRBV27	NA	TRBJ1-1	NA	TGTGCCAGCTCGTGGGTGCGAGACACTGAAGCTTTCTTT	CASSWVRDTEAFF
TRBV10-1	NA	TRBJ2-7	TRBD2	TGCGCCAGCAGTGAGTCGGGTCTAGCGGGAGGGTCTTTTTACGAGCAGTACTTC	CASSESGLAGGSFYEQYF
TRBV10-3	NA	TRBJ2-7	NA	TGTGCCATCAGTGACCGGGGTTACGAGCAGTACTTC	CAISDRGYEQYF
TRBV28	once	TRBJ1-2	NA	TGTGCCAGCAGTTCGGGGGACGGACGCTACACCTTC	CASSSGDGRYTF
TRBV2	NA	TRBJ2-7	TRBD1	TGTGCCAGCACCCTCAACCCGGACAGGGTGCACGAGCAGTACTTC	CASTLNPDRVHEQYF
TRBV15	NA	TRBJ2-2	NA	TGTGCCACCAGCAGCTCCGGGACAGCGGGCACCGGGGAGCTGTTTTTT	CATSSSGTAGTGELFF
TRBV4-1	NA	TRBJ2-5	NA	TGCGCCAGCAGCCAAGGGACCTGGCGGAGCCAAGAGACCCAGTACTTC	CASSQGTWRSQETQYF
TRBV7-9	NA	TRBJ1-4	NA	TGTGCCAGCAGCTTAGCGGGTGCAACTAATGAAGAACTGTTTTTT	CASSLAGATNEELFF
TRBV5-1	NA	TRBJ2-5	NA	TGCGCCAGCAGCTTGGCGGAAGAGACCCAGTACTTC	CASSLAEETQYF
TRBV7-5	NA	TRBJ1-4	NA	TGTGTCAGGAGGAGGACAGGGGGGGGAGAAAAACTGTTTTTT	CVRRRTGGGEKLFF
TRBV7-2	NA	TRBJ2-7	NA	TGTGCCAGCAGCTTAAGTCCAGGGGAGGGCTACGAGCAGTACTTC	CASSLSPGEGYEQYF
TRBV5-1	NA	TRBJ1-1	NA	TGCGCCAGCAGCTTGGATACAGGGTACACTGAAGCTTTCTTT	CASSLDTGYTEAFF
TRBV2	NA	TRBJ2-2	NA	TGTGCCAGCGGAGGGCTCGCGAACACCGGGGAGCTGTTTTTT	CASGGLANTGELFF
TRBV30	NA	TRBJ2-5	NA	TGTGCCTCCCTCCGACCCGAGACCCAGTACTTC	CASLRPETQYF
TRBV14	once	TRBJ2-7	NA	TGTGCCAGCAGCCCTACCCAGCTAACGAGCTCCTACGAGCAGTACTTC	CASSPTQLTSSYEQYF
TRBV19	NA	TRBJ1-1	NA	TGTGCCAGTAGTATAGCGGCAGCTATGAACACTGAAGCTTTCTTT	CASSIAAAMNTEAFF
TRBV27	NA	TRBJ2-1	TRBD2	TGTGCCAGCAGTTACGGAATAGCGGGAAACAATGAGCAGTTCTTC	CASSYGIAGNNEQFF
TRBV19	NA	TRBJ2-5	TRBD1	TGTGCCAGTAGTAAGGGACAGGAGCCGGAGACCCAGTACTTC	CASSKGQEPETQYF
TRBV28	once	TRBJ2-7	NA	TGTGCCAGCAGTTATAAACTCTCCTACGAGCAGTACTTC	CASSYKLSYEQYF
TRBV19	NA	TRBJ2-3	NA	TGTGCCAGTAGTATGGAGGTTTCCATCACAGATACGCAGTATTTT	CASSMEVSITDTQYF